This section outlines one T cell receptor (beta chain) sequence together with its context. The sample is drawn from a study of cytomegalovirus exposure and HLA in healthy donors. The CDR3 contains 16 residues. Germline trimming cut 2 bases from V and 5 bases from J; bases unmatched to any gene: 8. Germline CDR1 SNHLY, CDR2 FYNNEI. Repertoires were generated with immunoSEQ multiplex PCR, while TCRdb's copy carries only in-frame clones and drops some. This table has 220,000 or so clones, around 90% appearing once. Sequencing was done on a sample of PBMCs. The clonotype was recovered from a woman under 30 in good health and CMV-seropositive. V gene TRBV2 combines with J gene TRBJ2-5; 10 positions agree with TRBD1. CDR3 nucleotides: TGTGCCAGCAGTGAATCTAGGACAGGGGGATGGGAGACCCAGTACTTC. It codes for CASSESRTGGWETQYF.